These 21 T cell receptor beta chains originate from one sample sequenced in a study of monozygotic twins with cystic fibrosis. The repertoire was sequenced with immunoSEQ multiplex PCR; TCRdb's copy has only in-frame clones and lacks some. The sample yields 34,000 or so clones, more than 85% seen once. The sequenced material came from blood. These receptors were taken from a girl aged 2-10 years with cystic fibrosis.

This chain joins TRBV5-1 and TRBJ2-7, with 8 bases aligning to TRBD1. V shed 7 bases, J shed 3 bases, and the junction held 9 bases outside the gene matches. Germline CDR1 is SGHRS and CDR2 is YFSETQ. This CDR3 region has 14 residues. The CDR3 region is CASGSGTGLYEQYF. The CDR3 coding sequence is TGCGCCAGCGGGTCCGGGACAGGACTCTACGAGCAGTACTTC.

The genes are TRBV4-1 and TRBJ1-2; D remains ambiguous. V shed 0 bases and J shed 2 bases, with 16 bases lying between them. Per the germline V gene, CDR1 is MGHRA and CDR2 is YSYEKL. The CDR3 is 17 residues long. The CDR3, as DNA: TGCGCCAGCAGCCAAGATCGAATCAGCCCTGTAAACTATGGCTACACCTTC. It is translated as CASSQDRISPVNYGYTF.

The chain uses TRBV7-9 and TRBJ2-7, with D unclear. The CDR3 consists of 14 residues. Germline-derived CDR1 and CDR2 are SEHNR and FQNEAQ (reference sequence). The V end lost 5 bases, the J end lost 7 bases, and 18 bases lay between the germline ends. CDR3 loop: CASSPVSVLTEQYF. The CDR3 region has the DNA TGTGCCAGCAGCCCTGTTTCCGTCCTGACGGAGCAGTACTTC.

The chain uses TRBV2 and TRBJ1-1; D is ambiguous. CDR3 length: 13 amino acids. Germline V gene sequence: CDR1 SNHLY, CDR2 FYNNEI. V was pared by 6 bases and J by 0 bases, with 8 bases between. The CDR3 DNA reads TGTGCCAGCAGCTCCGACTTGAACACTGAAGCTTTCTTT. It yields the protein CASSSDLNTEAFF.

The chain couples TRBV6-4 to TRBJ2-1, with 8 bases identical to TRBD2. The CDR3 loop spans 15 amino acids. The ends lost 0 bases at V and 2 bases at J; junction bases unmatched: 0. From germline, CDR1 is MRHNA and CDR2 SNTAGT. CDR3 sequence (DNA): TGTGCCAGCAGTGACTCAGCGGGGGCCTACAATGAGCAGTTCTTC. Its protein product is CASSDSAGAYNEQFF.

This sequence joins TRBV6-1 and TRBJ2-5; 10 nucleotides line up with TRBD2. V was clipped by 1 base and J by 4 bases; unmatched bases: 3. The CDR3 has 15 amino acids. Germline V gene lookup returns CDR1 MNHNS and CDR2 SASEGT. The chain's CDR3 is CASSEVAGGSETQYF. CDR3 bases: TGTGCCAGCAGTGAAGTAGCGGGGGGCTCAGAGACCCAGTACTTC.

This rearrangement joins TRBV10-2 to TRBJ2-2; 11 positions agree with TRBD2. The CDR3 is made up of 18 amino acids. The V gene end was trimmed by 2 bases and the J gene end by 3 bases; junction bases not matched to a gene: 8. Per germline, CDR1 WSHSY and CDR2 SAAADI. The CDR3 bases are TGCGCCAGCAGTGAGCCGTCCGGGACTAGCGGTTACACCGGGGAGCTGTTTTTT. Its translation is CASSEPSGTSGYTGELFF.

The chain uses TRBV5-1 and TRBJ2-7; 7 bases fit TRBD1. This CDR3 is built from 15 residues. The V and J ends lost 4 bases and 2 bases, in that order; junction bases with no gene match: 9. Germline values: CDR1 SGHRS, CDR2 YFSETQ. The DNA of the CDR3 is TGCGCCAGCAGCCCGGGACAGCAGGACCCCTACGAGCAGTACTTC. Amino acids: CASSPGQQDPYEQYF.

V usage is TRBV6-1 and J usage is TRBJ1-2; the D gene is possibly TRBD1 (5 bases). CDR1 is MNHNS, CDR2 SASEGT, per germline. The CDR3 has 15 residues. Trimming cost V 0 bases and J 4 bases, with 12 bases left between them. CDR3 region: CASSEAPGRTYGYTF. The CDR3 nucleotides read TGTGCCAGCAGTGAAGCGCCAGGGCGTACCTATGGCTACACCTTC.

This chain connects TRBV14 to TRBJ2-7, with D possibly TRBD1 on 6 matching bases. The CDR3 runs to 15 residues. Trimming left V 0 bases short and J 3 bases short, with 12 bases between. Germline CDR1 and CDR2: SGHDN and FVKESK. CDR3 bases: TGTGCCAGCAGCCAAGATAGGGACACATACTACGAGCAGTACTTC. It yields the protein CASSQDRDTYYEQYF.

The V and J genes are TRBV5-1 and TRBJ2-7; D is uncertain. This CDR3 spans 13 amino acids. Trimming removed 1 base at V and 7 bases at J, with 12 bases between. The germline CDR1 and CDR2 sequences are SGHRS and YFSETQ. CDR3 region: CASSLSSVREQYF. For the CDR3, the DNA is TGCGCCAGCAGCTTGAGTAGTGTGAGGGAGCAGTACTTC.

The rearrangement uses TRBV9 and TRBJ2-5; the D gene is possibly TRBD2 (5 bases). V was clipped by 0 bases and J by 1 base, with 10 bases between them. The CDR3 is 15 amino acids. Germline CDR1 reads SGDLS; CDR2 reads YYNGEE. The CDR3 bases are TGTGCCAGCAGCGTAGATGGGAGTACCCAAGAGACCCAGTACTTC. Amino acid sequence: CASSVDGSTQETQYF.

V gene TRBV15 combines with J gene TRBJ1-2; 10 positions agree with TRBD1. Germline V gives CDR1 LNHNV, CDR2 YYDKDF (reference sequence). The V gene end was trimmed by 3 bases and the J gene end by 4 bases; junction bases not matched to a gene: 5. The CDR3 runs to 15 residues. The chain's CDR3 is CATSRRRTGGYGYTF. CDR3 bases: TGTGCCACCAGCAGGAGAAGGACAGGGGGCTATGGCTACACCTTC.

The genes are TRBV10-1 and TRBJ2-4; D gene ambiguous. CDR3 size: 13 residues. Germline V gene sequence: CDR1 WNHNN, CDR2 SYGVQD (reference sequence). Between the trimmed V and J ends, which lost 8 bases and 2 bases, there was a span of 10 bases. The CDR3 sequence: CASGGRTKNIQYF. CDR3 bases: TGCGCCAGCGGTGGCAGAACCAAAAACATTCAGTACTTC.

This chain connects TRBV28 to TRBJ1-1; D is possibly TRBD1 (5 bases). The CDR3 is 15 residues long. The germline V gene encodes CDR1 MDHEN and CDR2 SYDVKM. V was trimmed by 6 bases and J by 2 bases, leaving 16 bases between them. The CDR3 DNA follows: TGTGCCAGCAGCATGACTGGGGCCGCTAACACTGAAGCTTTCTTT. Its translation: CASSMTGAANTEAFF.

J is TRBJ1-2 and V is TRBV7-2, with TRBD1 identical over 10 bases. Germline values: CDR1 SGHTA, CDR2 FQGNSA. Trimming cost V 2 bases and J 9 bases; bases outside gene matches: 9. CDR3 length: 15 amino acids. The DNA for the CDR3 is TGTGCCAGCAGCTTATTATTCGGGACAGGGGATAGCTACACCTTC. It yields the protein CASSLLFGTGDSYTF. The entire variable domain, with the rest obtained from reference TRBV7-2 and TRBJ1-2, is as follows: GAGVSQSPSNKVTEKGKDVELRCDPISGHTALYWYRQSLGQGLEFLIYFQGNSAPDKSGLPSDRFSAERTGGSVSTLTIQRTQQEDSAVYLCASSLLFGTGDSYTFGSGTRLTVV.

The V and J genes are TRBV6-1 and TRBJ1-4, with D unresolved. The CDR3 is made up of 14 amino acids. V was shortened by 6 bases and J by 5 bases, with 13 bases between the two germline ends. The germline gives CDR1 MNHNS, CDR2 SASEGT. The CDR3 nucleotides are TGTGCCAGCAGGGCGCGGGCTGGCAATGAAAAACTGTTTTTT. It translates to CASRARAGNEKLFF.

The chain links TRBV4-3 to TRBJ2-1; no clear D gene. CDR3 size: 17 residues. Germline CDR1 LGHNA, CDR2 YSLEER. Trimming stripped 0 bases from V and 2 bases from J, with 14 bases between. CDR3 DNA sequence: TGCGCCAGCAGCCAAGATGCTTGGGGAAGCACCTACAATGAGCAGTTCTTC. Its translation: CASSQDAWGSTYNEQFF.

This clone has just one count. The chain links TRBV7-9 to TRBJ2-2; D not resolved. V shed 3 bases and J shed 0 bases, with 5 bases lying between them. The germline V gene has CDR1 SEHNR and CDR2 FQNEAQ (reference sequence). The CDR3 extends over 14 amino acids. CDR3 DNA sequence: TGTGCCAGCAGCTTGGTACCGAACACCGGGGAGCTGTTTTTT. Its protein product is CASSLVPNTGELFF.

The chain has TRBV14 and TRBJ2-1; D is uncertain. CDR3 length: 13 amino acids. CDR1 and CDR2 (germline): SGHDN, FVKESK. Trimming took off 3 bases at V and 5 bases at J, with 8 bases between the two ends. The CDR3 reads CASSHRSDNEQFF. For the CDR3, the DNA is TGTGCCAGCAGCCATAGATCGGACAATGAGCAGTTCTTC.

The V call is TRBV5-1, the J call TRBJ2-2; TRBD2 agrees at 7 bases. Germline values: CDR1 SGHRS, CDR2 YFSETQ. Losses at the gene ends were 1 base for V and 5 bases for J; bases not matched to a gene: 8. The CDR3 extends over 16 amino acids. As DNA, the CDR3 is TGCGCCAGCAGCTTGACCAGCGGGAAAGCGACCGGGGAGCTGTTTTTT. Its protein is CASSLTSGKATGELFF.